The present T cell receptor (beta chain) was sequenced within a study of blood T cell repertoires in COVID-19. The protocol was immunoSEQ multiplex PCR, while the TCRdb copy is restricted to in-frame clones and leaves out a portion. The sample has 150,000 to 200,000 clones; 88% are singletons. V gave up 6 bases and J gave up 5 bases; unmatched junction bases: 15. From germline, CDR1 is MGHRA and CDR2 YSYEKL. The CDR3 runs 17 residues. The clonotype originates from a human donor in a cohort sampled during active COVID-19. V is TRBV4-1 and J is TRBJ2-5, with 10 positions matching TRBD2. The sequenced sample was peripheral blood. The CDR3 reads CASRYMVAGGGSETQYF. The CDR3 DNA reads as TGCGCCAGCAGGTACATGGTAGCGGGAGGAGGATCGGAGACCCAGTACTTC.